This is a list of T cell receptor beta chains from one sample in a study of blood T cell repertoires in COVID-19. Measured with immunoSEQ multiplex PCR; TCRdb has only the in-frame clones, and not every one. The table lists about 63,000 clones, about 88% of them singletons. Sequencing was done on a sample of peripheral blood. These receptors were taken from a human donor in a cohort sampled during active COVID-19. The CDR3 runs from the conserved cysteine through the conserved F or W. A D gene is named only where the DNA matches it firmly.

15	TRBJ2-7	.	TRBV28	CASREGGGGSDEQYF
12	TRBJ2-7	TRBD2	TRBV2	CASSAGVYEQYF
14	TRBJ2-7	TRBD1	TRBV7-9	CASSLTGTGVEQYF
15	TRBJ1-5	.	TRBV19	CASSIGQASNQPQHF
13	TRBJ2-7	.	TRBV3-1/TRBV3-2	CASSQDQSYEQYF
14	TRBJ2-5	.	TRBV5-4	CASSLSALQETQYF
15	TRBJ1-1	.	TRBV13	CASSLGFGGNTEAFF
17	TRBJ2-6	.	TRBV20-1	CSASEGRLGSGANVLTF
16	TRBJ2-7	TRBD1	TRBV7-9	CASSPRQGRSSYEQYF
16	TRBJ2-7	.	TRBV7-9	CASSLVLAGYHYEQYF
16	TRBJ1-2	.	TRBV7-8	CASSFGESAANYGYTF
17	TRBJ2-6	.	TRBV7-5	CVRSSGQGQSGANVLTF
15	TRBJ2-3	TRBD2	TRBV9	CASSGSGGASDTQYF
12	TRBJ2-4	.	TRBV28	CASSLVSAGQYF
15	TRBJ1-1	TRBD1	TRBV6-4	CASRKTGEGVSEAFF
13	TRBJ1-1	.	TRBV12-3/TRBV12-4	CASSYSSTPEAFF
18	TRBJ2-2	TRBD1	TRBV6-2/TRBV6-3	CASSFGTGGSRNTGELFF
15	TRBJ1-6	.	TRBV5-6	CASSLQGTMFSPLHF
15	TRBJ2-2	TRBD1	TRBV24-1	CATSDPNRGLGELFF
14	TRBJ2-5	.	TRBV6-5	CASTSSRSWETQYF
17	TRBJ2-6	.	TRBV4-1	CASSQERGHSGANVLTF
16	TRBJ2-1	TRBD2	TRBV10-2	CASSEPTGTSEDEQFF
14	TRBJ1-5	TRBD1	TRBV9	CASSEGTGPLPQHF
14	TRBJ2-7	.	TRBV5-1	CASSAAGRNYEQYF
14	TRBJ1-6	.	TRBV6-5	CASSYGGFNSPLHF
13	TRBJ2-7	.	TRBV28	CASSPTGFGEQYF
12	TRBJ1-5	TRBD1	TRBV9	CASGQGDQPQHF
13	TRBJ2-1	.	TRBV12-3/TRBV12-4	CASSLDRGNEQFF
14	TRBJ2-7	.	TRBV11-2	CASSPTPIHGEQYF
15	TRBJ1-5	.	TRBV4-1	CASSQEGGGNQPQHF
16	TRBJ2-3	.	TRBV28	CASSSLLRRRGDTQYF
13	TRBJ2-7	.	TRBV6-5	CASSYYTGNAQYF
13	TRBJ1-1	.	TRBV5-1	CASMGGSKTEAFF
13	TRBJ1-5	.	TRBV7-2	CASSLQSNQPQHF
16	TRBJ2-1	.	TRBV29-1	CSVEAGVGPSGNEQFF
13	TRBJ2-7	TRBD1	TRBV11-2	CASSGDSHYEQYF
15	TRBJ1-2	.	TRBV4-3	CASSPVGGQGSGYTF
15	TRBJ1-5	.	TRBV6-6	CASSNRERAYQPQHF
13	TRBJ2-7	TRBD2	TRBV30	CAWSTGLAYEQYF
13	TRBJ2-7	TRBD1	TRBV19	CASKGTGSYEQYF